This T cell receptor beta chain stems from a study of blood T cell repertoires in COVID-19. Per the original methods: Reference gene primer amplification yielded estimated nucleated cell counts. TCRdb keeps only in-frame clones here, not all; method: immunoSEQ multiplex PCR. V, J and clone size were drawn from that table, and D and trimming were deduced from the DNA. The sample records about 280,000 clones, around 85% being singletons. Trimming removed 3 bases from V and 1 base from J, with 10 bases in between. CDR3 size: 13 residues. The V gene's germline CDR1 is DFQATT and CDR2 SNEGSKA (reference sequence).

This chain uses TRBV20-1 with TRBJ2-7; D is uncertain. Sequencing used peripheral blood. The clonotype was recovered from a woman between 65 and 79 years old with acute or convalescent COVID-19. The DNA for the CDR3 is TGCAGTGCTAGTTCCGGGTTTTCCTACGAGCAGTACTTC. It translates to CSASSGFSYEQYF.